This T cell receptor (beta chain) comes out of a study of human T cells and chemical hapten exposure. Study as a whole: Diphenylcyclopropenone, dosed weekly to the scalp, was given to patients throughout the roughly 23-week study. Study-level findings and limits: Once DPC sensitization occurred, TCRs above 1 in 1000 frequency showed no change.

There are a few counts of this clonotype. Its antigen is still unknown. This sample's time point: patch test 1, 2 weeks after DPC sensitization. Noted treatment: therapeutic diphenylcyclopropenone sensitization with weekly scalp DPC. Each patch-test visit's blood sample preceded patch application. Total RNA was isolated from unfractionated whole blood. V lost 6 bases, J lost 2 bases, and 9 bases stayed unmatched. The CDR3 has 15 amino acids. Germline CDR1 is SQVTM and CDR2 is ANQGSEA. MiXCR, run by TCRdb on the RACE reads, gives a single entry per CDR3 protein. The data contain around 53,000 distinct CDR3 sequences, about a tenth of them seen just once; the ten biggest clones take up 3.5% to 5%.

This chain links TRBV29-1 with TRBJ2-7, with 11 bases lining up with TRBD1. This receptor was obtained from a woman aged 50 to 60 with alopecia areata. Some clones in this sample may be carry-over from other donors' samples. Here the sequenced sample was whole blood, taken in connection with sensitization to the hapten diphenylcyclopropenone (DPC). The CDR3: CSVVDRGPFTYEQYF. The CDR3 nucleotides are TGCAGCGTGGTGGACAGGGGGCCCTTTACCTACGAGCAGTACTTC.